The present T cell receptor (beta chain) was sequenced within a study of T-cell memory formation after mild COVID-19. Trimming shortened V by 7 bases and J by 2 bases, and 10 bases separated the two germline ends. The germline gives CDR1 SQVTM, CDR2 ANQGSEA. The CDR3 extends over 12 amino acids. This clonotype was counted between two and nine times. Via MiXCR, TCRdb re-called the 5' RACE reads, giving one row per CDR3 protein. Altogether around 420,000 distinct CDR3 sequences are present, 20% to 30% being singletons, with the ten largest covering around 8.1%. The receptor was derived from an adult woman who had mild COVID-19 (a few samples of this study predate the infection). Cell type and time point are not known. The chain couples TRBV29-1 to TRBJ2-3; D is uncertain. Sequences were obtained from PBMCs or a T cell subset sorted from them (not recorded which). The CDR3 bases are TGCAGCGGAGAGTATTACACAGATACGCAGTATTTT. Amino acid sequence: CSGEYYTDTQYF.